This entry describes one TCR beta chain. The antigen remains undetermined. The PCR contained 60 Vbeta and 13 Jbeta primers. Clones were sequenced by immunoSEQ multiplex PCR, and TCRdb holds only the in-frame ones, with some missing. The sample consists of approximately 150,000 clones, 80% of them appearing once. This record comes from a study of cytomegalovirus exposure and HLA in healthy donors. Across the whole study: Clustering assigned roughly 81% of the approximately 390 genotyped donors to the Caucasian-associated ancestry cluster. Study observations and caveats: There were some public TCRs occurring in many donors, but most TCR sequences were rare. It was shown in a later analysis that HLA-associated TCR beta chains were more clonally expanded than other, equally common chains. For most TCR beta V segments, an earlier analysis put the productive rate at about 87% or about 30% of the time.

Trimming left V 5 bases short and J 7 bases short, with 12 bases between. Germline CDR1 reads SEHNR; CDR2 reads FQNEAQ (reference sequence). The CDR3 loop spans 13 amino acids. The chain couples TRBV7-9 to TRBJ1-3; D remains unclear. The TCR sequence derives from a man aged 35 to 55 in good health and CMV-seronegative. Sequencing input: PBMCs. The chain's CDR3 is CASSPEPGNTIYF. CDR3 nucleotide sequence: TGTGCCAGCAGCCCCGAGCCGGGGAACACCATATATTTT.